This entry lists 6 T cell receptor beta chains sequenced from one sample in a study of blood T cell repertoires in COVID-19. TCRdb keeps only in-frame clones here, not all; method: immunoSEQ multiplex PCR. The data contain 200,000 to 300,000 clones, approximately 84% of them seen just once; the ten biggest clones take up around 9.1%. The sample consisted of peripheral blood. Receptors were obtained from a human donor in a cohort sampled during active COVID-19.

This clone was detected only a few times. The V gene is TRBV23-1, the J gene TRBJ2-2; 7 bases match TRBD1. TRBV23-1 is classed as an ORF, of uncertain function. The CDR3 contains 14 residues. The V and J ends lost 8 bases and 5 bases, in that order; junction bases with no gene match: 8. The CDR3 nucleotides read TGCGCCAGCGGTACAGGGGTTGGAACCGGGGAGCTGTTTTTT. Its translation: CASGTGVGTGELFF.

The count of this clone is one. The V and J genes are TRBV5-5 and TRBJ2-2; D is unclear. The CDR3 runs 15 residues. Trimming took 1 base from V and 0 from J, leaving 7 bases between them. Germline V gives CDR1 SGHKS, CDR2 YYEKEE (reference sequence). CDR3 loop: CASSLTGANTGELFF. The CDR3 nucleotides read TGTGCCAGCAGCTTGACTGGAGCGAACACCGGGGAGCTGTTTTTT. The full variable domain, with the rest looked up from reference TRBV5-5 and TRBJ2-2, is DAGVTQSPTHLIKTRGQQVTLRCSPISGHKSVSWYQQVLGQGPQFIFQYYEKEERGRGNFPDRFSARQFPNYSSELNVNALLLGDSALYLCASSLTGANTGELFFGEGSRLTVL.

The rearrangement joins TRBV29-1 to TRBJ2-1; TRBD1 matches 7 bases. Per germline, CDR1 SQVTM and CDR2 ANQGSEA. Losses at the gene ends were 8 bases for V and 9 bases for J; bases not matched to a gene: 13. The CDR3 sequence is 13 residues long. The CDR3 nucleotides read TGCAGCCACCGGAGACAGGGAGTGGGTGAGCAGTTCTTC. Translation: CSHRRQGVGEQFF.

This clone was observed a few times. J is TRBJ1-5 and V is TRBV2; D call uncertain. This CDR3 comprises 14 residues. Germline CDR1 reads SNHLY; CDR2 reads FYNNEI. V lost 4 bases, J lost 2 bases, and 9 bases lay in between. The CDR3 DNA reads as TGTGCCAGCAGTGGTGGAGTTGGCAATCAGCCCCAGCATTTT. Its protein is CASSGGVGNQPQHF.

This sequence joins TRBV7-2 and TRBJ2-1, with 13 bases that match TRBD2. Germline trimming cut 3 bases from V and 1 base from J; bases unmatched to any gene: 9. The CDR3 runs 19 residues. The germline V gene encodes CDR1 SGHTA and CDR2 FQGNSA. CDR3 coding DNA: TGTGCCAGCAGCTTCGGAGGGACTAGCGGGGCGGCGTCCTACAATGAGCAGTTCTTC. This gives the protein CASSFGGTSGAASYNEQFF.

This clone has only one observation. The genes are TRBV19 and TRBJ1-5; TRBD1 matches at 7 bases. Germline-derived CDR1 and CDR2 are LNHDA and SQIVND (reference sequence). This CDR3 is 15 amino acids long. V was pared by 2 bases and J by 4 bases, with 5 bases of the junction left unmatched. CDR3 DNA: TGTGCCAGTAGTATAACAGGGGTGCGTAATCAGCCCCAGCATTTT. Translating it yields CASSITGVRNQPQHF.